The present T cell receptor beta chain was sequenced within a study of blood T cells in healthy people across ages. This clonotype was recorded a few times. This CDR3 comprises 14 residues. CDR1 is SGHTA, CDR2 FQGTGA, per germline. Then a second PCR, running roughly 7 to 11 cycles, was carried out with a sample-barcoded 5' primer and a J-beta primer mix. TCRdb independently ran MiXCR on the 5' RACE reads; one entry per CDR3 protein. The repertoire includes about 930,000 distinct CDR3 sequences, almost 30% of them detected once, and approximately 10% sits in the top ten. The data also belong to a second study, concerning T cells of mothers and their children.

The TCR comes from a woman in her 40s in good health. Sequencing was performed on blood. The V and J genes are TRBV7-3 and TRBJ2-7; maybe TRBD2 (6 bases). The DNA end is more similar to TRBJ2-5, so the J call may be wrong. The CDR3 sequence is CASSPGLSRETQYF. The DNA of the CDR3 is TGTGCCAGCAGCCCGGGACTTAGCAGGGAGACCCAGTACTTC.